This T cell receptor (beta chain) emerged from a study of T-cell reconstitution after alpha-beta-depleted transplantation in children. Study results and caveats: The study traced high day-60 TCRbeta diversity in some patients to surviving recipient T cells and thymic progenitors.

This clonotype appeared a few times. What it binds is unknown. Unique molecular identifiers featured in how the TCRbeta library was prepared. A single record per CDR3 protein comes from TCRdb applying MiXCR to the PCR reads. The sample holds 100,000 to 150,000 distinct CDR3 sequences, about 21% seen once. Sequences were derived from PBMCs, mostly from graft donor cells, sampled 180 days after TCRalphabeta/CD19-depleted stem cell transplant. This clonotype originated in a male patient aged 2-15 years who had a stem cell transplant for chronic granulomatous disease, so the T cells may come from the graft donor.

The CDR3 loop is CASSLGGTASNVLTF. The CDR3 region has the DNA TGTGCCAGCAGCTTAGGGGGGACTGCAAGCAACGTCCTGACTTTC. This chain connects TRBV7-2 to TRBJ2-6; TRBD2 might be the D (6 bases). This CDR3 is 15 amino acids long. Deletions cut 1 base from V and 9 bases from J, with 13 bases between. Germline V CDR1 and CDR2: SGHTA, FQGNSA.